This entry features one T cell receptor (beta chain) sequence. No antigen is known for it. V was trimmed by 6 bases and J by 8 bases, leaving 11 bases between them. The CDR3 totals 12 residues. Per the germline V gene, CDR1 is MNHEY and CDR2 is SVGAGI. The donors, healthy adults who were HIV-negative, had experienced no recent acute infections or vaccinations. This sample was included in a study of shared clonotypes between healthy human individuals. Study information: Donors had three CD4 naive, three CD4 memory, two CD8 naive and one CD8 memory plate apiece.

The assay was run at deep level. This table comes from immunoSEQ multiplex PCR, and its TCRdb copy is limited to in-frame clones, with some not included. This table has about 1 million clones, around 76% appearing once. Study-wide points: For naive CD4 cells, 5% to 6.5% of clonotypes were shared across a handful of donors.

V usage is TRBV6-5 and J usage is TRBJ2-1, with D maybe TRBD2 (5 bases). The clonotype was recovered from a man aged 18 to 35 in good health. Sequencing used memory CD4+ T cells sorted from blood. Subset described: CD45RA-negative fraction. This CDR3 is CASSGKSDEQFF. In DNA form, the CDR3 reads TGTGCCAGCAGCGGGAAGTCGGATGAGCAGTTCTTC.